This T cell receptor beta chain was identified in a study of chemoradiotherapy in HPV16-positive cancers. Produced via immunoSEQ multiplex PCR; TCRdb's table is partial and in-frame only. This table holds 25,000 to 40,000 clones, approximately 88% found once. Germline trimming cut 3 bases from V and 1 base from J; bases unmatched to any gene: 3. Germline CDR1 is SGHRS and CDR2 is YFSETQ. The CDR3 totals 14 residues. This clonotype originated in a human donor with HPV-associated anogenital cancer. J is TRBJ2-7 and V is TRBV5-1; TRBD1 agrees at 8 bases. Material: blood, obtained from a patient who underwent chemoradiotherapy. The CDR3 coding sequence is TGCGCCAGCAGCTGGGGGACAGGATCCTACGAGCAGTACTTC. Its protein is CASSWGTGSYEQYF. The full variable domain, in which reference TRBV5-1 and TRBJ2-7 provide the parts outside the CDR3, is KAGVTQTPRYLIKTRGQQVTLSCSPISGHRSVSWYQQTPGQGLQFLFEYFSETQRNKGNFPGRFSGRQFSNSRSEMNVSTLELGDSALYLCASSWGTGSYEQYFGPGTRLTVT.